The entry that follows covers one T cell receptor beta chain sequence. No antigen is known for it. The data were obtained in a study of T cell responses to AZD1222 COVID-19 vaccine. Second doses that came at about 4 or about 12 weeks were put together. The study's findings and limits: Samples come after the peak T cell response, not at day 14.

Libraries were prepared by immunoSEQ multiplex PCR; TCRdb keeps only in-frame clonotypes and omits some of them. The sample lists about 150,000 clones, about 89% occurring once. This receptor was identified in an adult who received the AZD1222 COVID-19 vaccine. Source: peripheral blood, taken 28 days after the second AZD1222 dose.

Here the CDR3 reads CAWDRSYGYTF. CDR3 nucleotide sequence: TGTGCCTGGGACAGGAGTTATGGCTACACCTTC. This sequence joins TRBV30 and TRBJ1-2; D possibly corresponds to TRBD1 (6 bases). V lost 5 bases and J lost 5, with 9 bases in between. Germline-derived CDR1 and CDR2 are GTSNPN and SVGIG (reference sequence). The CDR3 spans 11 residues.